Listed below are T cell receptor beta chains from one sample, sequenced in a study of human T cells and chemical hapten exposure. From the RACE reads, TCRdb called clonotypes with MiXCR, one entry per CDR3 protein. The sample shows 80,000 or so distinct CDR3 sequences, around 11% of them seen only once. The specimen comprised whole blood, sampled in connection with sensitization to the hapten diphenylcyclopropenone (DPC). The receptors were gathered from a woman between 45 and 65 years old with alopecia areata. Some clones in this sample may be carry-over from other donors' samples. The CDR3 runs from the conserved cysteine through the conserved F or W. The D gene is left open where the match is weak. A row's size may be missing; if present it is once, few, many or a size class.

CDR3 protein,CDR3 DNA,D gene,clone size,V gene,J gene
CASSSDFYGYTF,TGTGCCAGCAGCTCGGACTTCTATGGCTACACCTTC,.,many,TRBV12-3/TRBV12-4,TRBJ1-2
CASSPGYNSPLHF,TGTGCCAGCTCACCAGGGTATAATTCACCCCTCCACTTT,.,many,TRBV18,TRBJ1-6
CASSLWTGGQETQYF,TGTGCCAGCAGCCTATGGACAGGGGGCCAAGAGACCCAGTACTTC,TRBD1,many,TRBV3-1,TRBJ2-5
CASSLGDRTGNEQFF,TGTGCCAGCAGCTTGGGGGACCGCACGGGCAATGAGCAGTTCTTC,.,.,TRBV5-4,TRBJ2-1
CSATVGGRSNQPQHF,TGCAGTGCTACCGTAGGGGGTCGTAGCAATCAGCCCCAGCATTTT,.,many,TRBV20-1,TRBJ1-5
CAWSDSPGSYEQYF,TGTGCCTGGAGTGATTCACCAGGTTCCTACGAGCAGTACTTC,.,.,TRBV30,TRBJ2-7
CASSQDWRGFNEKLFF,TGTGCCAGCAGCCAAGATTGGCGAGGGTTTAATGAAAAACTGTTTTTT,.,few,TRBV4-2,TRBJ1-4
CASSLEFSGTNTGELFF,TGTGCCAGCAGCTTAGAGTTTTCTGGAACGAACACCGGGGAGCTGTTTTTT,.,.,TRBV7-6,TRBJ2-2
CASNNLRGRTDTQYF,TGTGCCAGCAATAATCTGCGGGGTCGCACAGATACGCAGTATTTT,.,many,TRBV2,TRBJ2-3
CAISPGQGSIDTQYF,TGTGCCATCAGCCCGGGACAGGGATCCATAGATACGCAGTATTTT,TRBD1,.,TRBV10-3,TRBJ2-3
CASSTPSRGKEQYF,TGTGCCAGCAGCACTCCCTCGAGGGGGAAGGAGCAGTACTTC,.,many,TRBV3-1,TRBJ2-7
CAARVLDGGTQYF,TGTGCCGCCCGTGTGCTGGACGGTGGGACCCAGTACTTC,.,many,TRBV6-2/TRBV6-3,TRBJ2-5
CASSVGGGNNSPLHF,TGTGCCAGCAGCGTAGGTGGTGGGAATAATTCACCCCTCCACTTT,.,many,TRBV9,TRBJ1-6
CSVERSMTTEAFF,TGCAGCGTCGAACGAAGTATGACCACTGAAGCTTTCTTT,.,many,TRBV29-1,TRBJ1-1
CASSPRDSEKLFF,TGTGCCAGCTCACCACGGGACAGTGAAAAACTGTTTTTT,TRBD1,few,TRBV18,TRBJ1-4
CASSPDPTAYEQYF,TGTGCCAGCAGCCCCGACCCGACAGCCTACGAGCAGTACTTC,.,.,TRBV5-6,TRBJ2-7
CASSKLAGGPYNEQFF,TGTGCCAGCAGTAAACTAGCGGGGGGCCCCTACAATGAGCAGTTCTTC,TRBD2,many,TRBV6-1,TRBJ2-1
CASSLVDGAGTIITDTQYF,TGTGCCAGCAGCTTAGTCGATGGGGCAGGTACTATAATCACAGATACGCAGTATTTT,.,.,TRBV11-3,TRBJ2-3
CASSSPGRTLNEQFF,TGTGCCAGCAGTTCCCCGGGACGGACCCTTAATGAGCAGTTCTTC,.,.,TRBV27,TRBJ2-1
CASSSDGVRGLNYGYTF,TGTGCCAGCAGTTCCGACGGGGTCCGGGGTTTGAACTATGGCTACACCTTC,.,few,TRBV6-5,TRBJ1-2
CASSVGPSSGASDTQYF,TGTGCCAGCAGCGTAGGACCCTCTAGCGGGGCCTCTGATACGCAGTATTTT,TRBD2,.,TRBV9,TRBJ2-3
CASSLDSGRANEQFF,TGTGCCAGCAGTTTAGACAGCGGGAGGGCCAATGAGCAGTTCTTC,TRBD2,.,TRBV27,TRBJ2-1
CASSFNPGQGHEQYF,TGTGCCAGCAGTTTCAATCCCGGACAGGGACACGAGCAGTACTTC,TRBD1,few,TRBV28,TRBJ2-7
CASSQERQGVDEQYF,TGTGCCAGCAGCCAAGAAAGGCAGGGAGTCGACGAGCAGTACTTC,.,few,TRBV3-1,TRBJ2-7
CASIGGTLTSPLHF,TGTGCCAGTATCGGGGGGACCCTTACTTCACCCCTCCACTTT,.,few,TRBV2,TRBJ1-6
CSVGQVNTEAFF,TGCAGCGTTGGACAGGTGAACACTGAAGCTTTCTTT,.,.,TRBV29-1,TRBJ1-1
CASSLDVTGAKLGDEQFF,TGTGCCAGCAGCTTAGACGTGACAGGGGCCAAACTAGGGGATGAGCAGTTCTTC,TRBD1,many,TRBV7-9,TRBJ2-1
CASSYGHFSTYEQYF,TGTGCCAGCAGTTACGGCCATTTCTCCACCTACGAGCAGTACTTC,.,many,TRBV6-2/TRBV6-3,TRBJ2-7
CASRTYGYTF,TGTGCCAGCAGAACATATGGCTACACCTTC,.,few,TRBV2,TRBJ1-2
CASSPQMISGGSPLHF,TGTGCCAGCTCACCACAGATGATATCCGGCGGCTCACCCCTCCACTTT,.,.,TRBV18,TRBJ1-6
CASSYGWQGANEQFF,TGTGCCAGCAGTTACGGTTGGCAGGGGGCTAATGAGCAGTTCTTC,TRBD1,many,TRBV6-2/TRBV6-3,TRBJ2-1
CSAREGTPDEQYF,TGCAGTGCTAGAGAGGGTACCCCTGACGAGCAGTACTTC,.,many,TRBV20-1,TRBJ2-7
CASSLVSGSYEQYF,TGTGCCAGCAGCTTAGTGTCCGGGAGCTACGAGCAGTACTTC,.,few,TRBV7-2,TRBJ2-7
CASTQGSGGGGGEQFF,TGTGCCAGCACCCAAGGTTCCGGCGGGGGCGGCGGTGAGCAGTTCTTC,.,.,TRBV11-2,TRBJ2-1
CASSSGTGYTEAFF,TGTGCCAGCAGCTCCGGGACAGGGTACACTGAAGCTTTCTTT,TRBD1,.,TRBV7-2,TRBJ1-1
CASSLIEGAFF,TGTGCCAGCAGCCTCATTGAAGGGGCTTTCTTT,.,few,TRBV7-9,TRBJ1-1
CASSPGTAYSNQPQHF,TGCGCCAGCAGCCCCGGGACAGCCTATAGCAATCAGCCCCAGCATTTT,TRBD1,few,TRBV4-3,TRBJ1-5
CSARAGTGYEQYF,TGCAGTGCTAGAGCGGGGACTGGGTACGAGCAGTACTTC,.,many,TRBV20-1,TRBJ2-7
CASSLVGQLNSNQPQHF,TGTGCCAGCAGCTTAGTGGGACAGCTTAATAGCAATCAGCCCCAGCATTTT,TRBD1,many,TRBV7-2,TRBJ1-5
CASSLEERLGQYF,TGTGCCAGCAGCTTAGAGGAGCGTTTAGGCCAGTACTTC,.,.,TRBV7-2,TRBJ2-5
CASSLADRGPIGHEQFF,TGTGCCAGCAGCTTAGCGGACAGGGGGCCTATTGGGCATGAGCAGTTCTTC,TRBD1,many,TRBV7-9,TRBJ2-1
CASSDKGWTDTQYF,TGCGCCAGCAGTGATAAGGGGTGGACAGATACGCAGTATTTT,.,many,TRBV10-1,TRBJ2-3
CSARERRQIGKNIQYF,TGCAGTGCTAGAGAAAGGAGGCAGATCGGCAAAAACATTCAGTACTTC,.,few,TRBV20-1,TRBJ2-4
CATHRKAVGEQFF,TGTGCCACCCACAGGAAGGCGGTCGGGGAGCAGTTCTTC,.,few,TRBV6-6,TRBJ2-1
CASRNVGLRDNSPLHF,TGTGCCAGCCGCAACGTGGGGCTACGGGATAATTCACCCCTCCACTTT,.,few,TRBV21-1,TRBJ1-6
CASSPGRDTQYF,TGTGCCAGCAGCCCTGGCAGGGATACGCAGTATTTT,.,many,TRBV11-3,TRBJ2-3
CASSLVRANLEQYF,TGCGCCAGCAGCTTGGTTCGGGCTAACCTCGAGCAGTACTTC,.,few,TRBV5-1,TRBJ2-7
CAISRDRADEQYF,TGTGCCATCAGTAGGGACAGGGCCGACGAGCAGTACTTC,TRBD1,many,TRBV10-3,TRBJ2-7
CSGWSTSKIEAFF,TGCAGCGGATGGTCAACCTCTAAGATTGAAGCTTTCTTT,.,many,TRBV29-1,TRBJ1-1
CASSELGTGLETQYF,TGTGCCAGCAGTGAATTGGGGACAGGCTTAGAGACCCAGTACTTC,TRBD1,few,TRBV25-1,TRBJ2-5
CSAIGRLRTDTQYF,TGCAGTGCTATCGGCCGTCTCCGCACAGATACGCAGTATTTT,.,.,TRBV20-1,TRBJ2-3
CASRLTSGSPDTQYF,TGTGCCAGCAGGTTGACTAGCGGGAGCCCAGATACGCAGTATTTT,TRBD2,.,TRBV7-9,TRBJ2-3
CSVEKVQGSYEQYF,TGCAGCGTTGAAAAAGTACAGGGGTCCTACGAGCAGTACTTC,TRBD1,many,TRBV29-1,TRBJ2-7
CASSPSPDRENEQFF,TGTGCCAGCAGTCCCTCGCCGGACAGGGAAAATGAGCAGTTCTTC,TRBD1,few,TRBV6-5,TRBJ2-1
CASSQGLAGDYEQYF,TGTGCCAGCAGCCAAGGACTAGCGGGAGACTACGAGCAGTACTTC,TRBD2,few,TRBV4-2,TRBJ2-7
CASSAGTGLNYGYTF,TGTGCCAGCAGTGCGGGGACAGGCCTTAACTATGGCTACACCTTC,TRBD1,many,TRBV9,TRBJ1-2